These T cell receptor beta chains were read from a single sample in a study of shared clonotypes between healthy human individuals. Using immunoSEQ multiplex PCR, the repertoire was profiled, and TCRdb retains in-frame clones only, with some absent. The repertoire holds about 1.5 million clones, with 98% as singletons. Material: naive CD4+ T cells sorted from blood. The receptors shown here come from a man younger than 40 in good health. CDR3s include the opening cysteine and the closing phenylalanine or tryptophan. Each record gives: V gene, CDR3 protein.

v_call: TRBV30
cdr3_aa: CAWSVLDRGRETQYF

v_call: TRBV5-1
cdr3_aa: CASSLGVGHSTDTQYF

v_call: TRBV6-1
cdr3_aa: CASSQERRTEAFF

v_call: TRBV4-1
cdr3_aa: CASSQEGQRDYNEQFF

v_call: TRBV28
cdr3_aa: CASIGSGEQYF

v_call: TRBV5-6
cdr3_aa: CASSLEGAGQPQHF

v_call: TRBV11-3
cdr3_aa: CASSLSFGGEPQYF

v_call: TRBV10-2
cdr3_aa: CASTGLGEQYF

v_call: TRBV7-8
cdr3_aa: CASSPEFGSNEGQFF

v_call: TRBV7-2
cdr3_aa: CASSLVAPPPKNEQFF

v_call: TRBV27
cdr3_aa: CASSLQLPSGPGTDTQYF

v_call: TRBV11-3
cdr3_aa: CASSSSGEGWGEQFF

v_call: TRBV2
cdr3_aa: CASRGLLLNTEAFF

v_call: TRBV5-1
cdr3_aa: CASSVGGGNEQYF

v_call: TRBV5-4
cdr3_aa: CASSLAGLEAFF

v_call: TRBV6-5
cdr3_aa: CASSAKPDPYEQYF

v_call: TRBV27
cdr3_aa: CASSQSFISTYEQYF

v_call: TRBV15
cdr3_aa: CATSRGLAYNEQFF

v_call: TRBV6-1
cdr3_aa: CALQEFSYEQYF

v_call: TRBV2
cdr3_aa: CASRSTGVPDGYTF

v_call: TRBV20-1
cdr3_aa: CSATSGGEAFF

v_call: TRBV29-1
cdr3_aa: CSAQLVVLDTQYF

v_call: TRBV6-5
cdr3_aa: CASSYRETQYF

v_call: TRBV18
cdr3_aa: CASSPEGVYGYTF

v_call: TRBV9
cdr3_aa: CASSEGQNNEQFF

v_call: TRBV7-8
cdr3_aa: CASSGDIRWTQYF

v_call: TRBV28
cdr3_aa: CASRVLRLNQPQHF

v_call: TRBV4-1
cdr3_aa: CASSQEGSGPVYEQYF

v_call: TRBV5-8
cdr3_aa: CASSLGRLPSYNEQFF

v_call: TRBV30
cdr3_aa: CAWSVSPDEQFF

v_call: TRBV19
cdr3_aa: CASSSLGPTYEQYF

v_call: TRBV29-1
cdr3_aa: CSVLYRLAGGVLDEQFF

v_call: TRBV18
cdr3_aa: CASSRLQAPDTEAFF

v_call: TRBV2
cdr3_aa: CATTVGHGELFF

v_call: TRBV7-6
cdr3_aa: CASSLITETQYF

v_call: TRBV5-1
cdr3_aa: CASSLDFYEQYF

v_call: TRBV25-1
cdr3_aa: CASNRGGTQYF

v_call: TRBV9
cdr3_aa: CASSVAPGLAGGYQETQYF

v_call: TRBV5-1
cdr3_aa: CASSFGGLAGELFF

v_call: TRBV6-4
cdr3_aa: CASSPSGSYTDTQYF

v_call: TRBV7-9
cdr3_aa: CASTVDRANGMNTEAFF

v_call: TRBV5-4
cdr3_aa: CASSPRSVTSGSGANVLTF

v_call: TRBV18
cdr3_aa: CASSPGTGRNSNQPQHF

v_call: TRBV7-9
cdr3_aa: CASSLDRDGLRPQHF

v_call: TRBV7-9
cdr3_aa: CASSLLSGAYEQYF

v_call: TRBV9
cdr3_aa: CASSPRVGEQYF

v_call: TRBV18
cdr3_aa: CASSPYGQENTEAFF

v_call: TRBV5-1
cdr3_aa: CASSLGRLAGGRDETQYF

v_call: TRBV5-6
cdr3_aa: CASSLLLLATDTGELFF

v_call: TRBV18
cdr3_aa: CASSPTGFEADTQYF